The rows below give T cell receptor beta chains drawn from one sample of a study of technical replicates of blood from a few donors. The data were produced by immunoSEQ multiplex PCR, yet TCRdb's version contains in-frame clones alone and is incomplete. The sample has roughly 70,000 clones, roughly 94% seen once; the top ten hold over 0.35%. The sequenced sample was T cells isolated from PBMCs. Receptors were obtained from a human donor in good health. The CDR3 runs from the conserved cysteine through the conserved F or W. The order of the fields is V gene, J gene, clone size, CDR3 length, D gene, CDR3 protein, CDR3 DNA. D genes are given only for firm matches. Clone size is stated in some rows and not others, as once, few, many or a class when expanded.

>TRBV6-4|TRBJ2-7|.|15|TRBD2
CASSTTAGEWYEQYF
TGTGCCAGCAGCACCACGGCGGGAGAATGGTACGAGCAGTACTTC
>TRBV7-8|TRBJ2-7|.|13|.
CASSSQGRYEQYF
TGTGCCAGCAGCTCGCAGGGGCGCTACGAGCAGTACTTC
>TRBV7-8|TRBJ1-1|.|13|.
CASSLARNTEAFF
TGTGCCAGCAGCTTAGCTCGGAACACTGAAGCTTTCTTT
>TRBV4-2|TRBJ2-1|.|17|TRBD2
CASSQEISLAGEGEQFF
TGTGCCAGCAGCCAAGAAATCTCCCTAGCGGGAGAGGGTGAGCAGTTCTTC
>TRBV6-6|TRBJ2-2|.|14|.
CASSLVVYTGELFF
TGTGCCAGCAGCCTAGTCGTGTACACCGGGGAGCTGTTTTTT
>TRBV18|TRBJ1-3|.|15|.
CASSPLQNSGNTIYF
TGTGCCAGCTCACCCCTACAGAACTCTGGAAACACCATATATTTT
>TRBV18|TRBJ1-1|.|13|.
CASSPGRDTEAFF
TGTGCCAGCTCACCTGGGAGAGACACTGAAGCTTTCTTT
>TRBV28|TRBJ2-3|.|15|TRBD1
CASSRTGGPTDTQYF
TGTGCCAGCAGTCGGACAGGGGGGCCCACAGATACGCAGTATTTT
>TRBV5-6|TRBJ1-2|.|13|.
CASSFSGLGGYTF
TGTGCCAGCAGCTTTTCCGGACTCGGAGGCTACACCTTC
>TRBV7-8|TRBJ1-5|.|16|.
CASSLLSEIAGQPQHF
TGTGCCAGCAGCTTACTTTCAGAGATTGCAGGTCAGCCCCAGCATTTT
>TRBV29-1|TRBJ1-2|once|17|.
CSVEDIGGLLINYGYTF
TGCAGCGTTGAAGATATCGGGGGACTTCTTATTAACTATGGCTACACCTTC
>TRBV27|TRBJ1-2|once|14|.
CASSLYSTNYGYTF
TGTGCCAGCAGTTTATACAGTACTAACTATGGCTACACCTTC
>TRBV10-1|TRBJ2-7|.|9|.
CASPSEQYF
TGCGCCAGTCCTAGCGAGCAGTACTTC
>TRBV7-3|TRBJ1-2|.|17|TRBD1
CASSFYTRDSQNYGYTF
TGTGCCAGCAGCTTCTACACCCGGGACAGCCAAAACTATGGCTACACCTTC
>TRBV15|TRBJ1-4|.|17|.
CATRDIPPSATNEKLFF
TGTGCCACCCGGGATATCCCGCCCTCGGCAACTAATGAAAAACTGTTTTTT
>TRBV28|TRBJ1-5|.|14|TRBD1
CASSFGDRNQPQHF
TGTGCCAGCAGTTTTGGGGACAGAAATCAGCCCCAGCATTTT
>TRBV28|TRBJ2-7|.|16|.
CASSPTGDNLSYEQYF
TGTGCCAGCAGCCCCACAGGAGACAACCTCTCCTACGAGCAGTACTTC
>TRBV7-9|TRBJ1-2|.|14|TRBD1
CASSYSDRTGGYTF
TGTGCCAGCAGTTACTCGGACAGGACCGGGGGCTACACCTTC
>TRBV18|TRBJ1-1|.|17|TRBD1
CASSPSGGAGMNTEAFF
TGTGCCAGCTCACCATCAGGGGGCGCAGGGATGAACACTGAAGCTTTCTTT
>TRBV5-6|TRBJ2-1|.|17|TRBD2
CASSLLGDSGSYNEQFF
TGTGCCAGCAGCTTACTCGGGGATAGCGGGAGTTACAATGAGCAGTTCTTC
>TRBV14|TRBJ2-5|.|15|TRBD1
CASSPMTGIGETQYF
TGTGCCAGCAGCCCTATGACAGGGATAGGGGAGACCCAGTACTTC
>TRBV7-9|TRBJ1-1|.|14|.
CASSSYGGETEAFF
TGTGCCAGCAGCTCCTACGGGGGAGAGACTGAAGCTTTCTTT
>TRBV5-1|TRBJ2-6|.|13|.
CASSQDRANVLTF
TGCGCCAGCAGTCAGGACAGGGCCAACGTCCTGACTTTC
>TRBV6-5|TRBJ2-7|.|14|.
CASSYSGEGAEQYF
TGTGCCAGCAGTTACTCGGGCGAAGGGGCAGAGCAGTACTTC
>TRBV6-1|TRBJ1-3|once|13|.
CASSGPGRNTIYF
TGTGCCAGCAGTGGGCCGGGAAGGAACACCATATATTTT
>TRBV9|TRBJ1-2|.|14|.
CASSVARGGDGYTF
TGTGCCAGCAGCGTAGCTCGGGGAGGCGATGGCTACACCTTC
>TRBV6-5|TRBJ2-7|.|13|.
CASSVGLAREQYF
TGTGCCAGCAGTGTTGGACTTGCGAGGGAGCAGTACTTC
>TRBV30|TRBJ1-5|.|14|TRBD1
CAWSVMTGNQPQHF
TGTGCCTGGAGTGTAATGACAGGGAATCAGCCCCAGCATTTT
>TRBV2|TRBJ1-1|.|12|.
CASSGSYTEAFF
TGTGCCAGCAGTGGGAGCTACACTGAAGCTTTCTTT
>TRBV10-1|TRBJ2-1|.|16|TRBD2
CASIFSGMSASGEQFF
TGCGCCAGCATCTTTAGCGGGATGTCTGCGTCGGGTGAGCAGTTCTTC
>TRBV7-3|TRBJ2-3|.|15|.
CASSLVGSLTDTQYF
TGTGCCAGCAGCTTAGTGGGGAGCCTCACAGATACGCAGTATTTT
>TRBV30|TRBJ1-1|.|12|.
CAWIRGGTEAFF
TGTGCCTGGATTAGGGGAGGTACTGAAGCTTTCTTT
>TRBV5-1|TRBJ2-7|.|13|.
CASSTTTGYEQYF
TGCGCCAGCAGCACCACCACGGGCTACGAGCAGTACTTC
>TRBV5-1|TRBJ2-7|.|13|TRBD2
CASSLAGGDEQYF
TGCGCCAGCAGCTTGGCCGGGGGGGACGAGCAGTACTTC
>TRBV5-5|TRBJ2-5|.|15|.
CASSLAGLDQETQYF
TGTGCCAGCAGCTTGGCGGGACTTGATCAAGAGACCCAGTACTTC